The 2 T cell receptor beta chains in this list originate from one sample, sequenced in a study of T cells in narcolepsy. Repertoires were generated with immunoSEQ multiplex PCR, while TCRdb's copy carries only in-frame clones and drops some. The repertoire consists of around 30,000 clones, with 90% occurring once and the leading ten covering more than 0.95%. The sample consisted of CD45RA- memory CD4+ T cells from PBMCs. The receptors derive from a human donor with narcolepsy.

The chain carries TRBV30 and TRBJ1-4; maybe TRBD1 (6 bases). The CDR3 has 14 amino acids. Trimming removed 3 bases at V and 8 bases at J, with 16 bases between. Germline V gives CDR1 GTSNPN, CDR2 SVGIG (reference sequence). CDR3: CAWSDTGSGEKLFF. The CDR3 DNA follows: TGTGCCTGGAGCGATACAGGGTCCGGAGAAAAACTGTTTTTT.

The chain couples TRBV5-4 to TRBJ2-3; D is ambiguous. V was clipped by 1 base and J by 1 base, with 4 bases between them. This CDR3 region has 13 residues. Germline V gene data show CDR1 as SGHNT and CDR2 as YYREEE (reference sequence). CDR3 nucleotide sequence: TGTGCCAGCAGCTTGAGGGGCACAGATACGCAGTATTTT. This encodes CASSLRGTDTQYF.